One and the same sample provided the 28 T cell receptor beta chains below, sequenced in a study of blood T cell repertoires in COVID-19. Clones were read by immunoSEQ multiplex PCR, and TCRdb kept only the in-frame ones, dropping some. The sample carries more than 95,000 clones, just over 85% recorded once. Sequenced input: peripheral blood. These receptors all come from a woman in her fifties or sixties in a cohort sampled during active or convalescent COVID-19.

The gene calls are TRBV5-1 and TRBJ1-1; perhaps TRBD1 as D (6 bases). CDR1 is SGHRS and CDR2 is YFSETQ in the germline V gene. The CDR3 has 14 residues. Trimming removed 6 bases at V and 1 base at J, with 13 bases between. The CDR3 DNA sequence: TGCGCCAGCAAGGGACACCGCTCGAACACTGAAGCTTTCTTT. This sequence encodes CASKGHRSNTEAFF.

CDR3 DNA: TGTGCCAGCAGCAGGGGAATCGCAGATACGCAGTATTTT. Amino acids: CASSRGIADTQYF. This chain links TRBV6-5 with TRBJ2-3; perhaps TRBD1 as D (6 bases). Trimming shortened V by 6 bases and J by 4 bases, and 11 bases separated the two germline ends. CDR3 length: 13 residues. CDR1 and CDR2 (germline): MNHEY, SVGAGI.

The V gene is TRBV11-2, the J gene TRBJ1-6; possibly TRBD1 for D (5 bases). The ends were cut back, 7 bases at V and 6 bases at J, with 13 bases in the middle. The CDR3 is made up of 14 amino acids. Germline CDR1 and CDR2: SGHAT and FQNNGV. Here the CDR3 DNA reads TGTGCCAGCACGAGACAGACGAGTAATTCACCCCTCCACTTT. This sequence encodes CASTRQTSNSPLHF. Full variable domain (outside the CDR3, taken from reference TRBV11-2 and TRBJ1-6): EAGVAQSPRYKIIEKRQSVAFWCNPISGHATLYWYQQILGQGPKLLIQFQNNGVVDDSQLPKDRFSAERLKGVDSTLKIQPAKLEDSAVYLCASTRQTSNSPLHFGNGTRLTVT.

The chain recombines TRBV28 with TRBJ2-7, with 12 bases lining up with TRBD2. The V gene's germline CDR1 is MDHEN and CDR2 SYDVKM. The CDR3 is 18 residues long. With 6 bases clipped from V and 4 bases from J, the junction kept 16 bases outside the gene matches. CDR3 amino acids: CASSFPILAGGPPYEQYF. The CDR3 DNA is TGTGCCAGCAGCTTTCCTATCCTAGCGGGAGGGCCCCCTTACGAGCAGTACTTC.

The chain couples TRBV5-8 to TRBJ2-7; D may be TRBD2 (5 bases). The CDR3 consists of 17 residues. The V end was cut by 4 bases, the J end by 0 bases, with 20 bases between. Germline V gene data show CDR1 as SGHTS and CDR2 as YDEGEE. DNA of the CDR3: TGTGCCAGCAGCCCCAGGCCGGCTAGCACATCCTCCTACGAGCAGTACTTC. Residues: CASSPRPASTSSYEQYF.

The rearrangement joins TRBV27 to TRBJ1-6, with D unresolved. Germline V gives CDR1 MNHEY, CDR2 SMNVEV (reference sequence). The CDR3 covers 14 residues. The ends were cut back, 6 bases at V and 5 bases at J, with 11 bases in the middle. The CDR3 protein is CASRRIGDNSPLHF. The CDR3 nucleotides read TGTGCCAGCAGGCGTATCGGTGATAATTCACCCCTCCACTTT.

The chain links TRBV2 to TRBJ1-2; 10 nucleotides agree with TRBD1. V gave up 3 bases and J gave up 2 bases; unmatched junction bases: 9. CDR1 SNHLY and CDR2 FYNNEI come from the germline V gene. This CDR3 has 17 amino acids. Written as DNA, the CDR3 is TGTGCCAGCAGTGACCCGGGACAGGGGTACCTGAACTATGGCTACACCTTC. Translation: CASSDPGQGYLNYGYTF.

The chain recombines TRBV5-1 with TRBJ2-1; 8 nucleotides agree with TRBD1. This CDR3 is 14 amino acids long. Looked up from germline, CDR1 is SGHRS and CDR2 is YFSETQ. Trimming cost V 4 bases and J 7 bases; bases outside gene matches: 7. The CDR3 DNA reads as TGCGCCAGCAGCCCGGGACAGGCACCAAATGAGCAGTTCTTC. Translating it yields CASSPGQAPNEQFF.

The chain links TRBV5-1 to TRBJ1-6; D ambiguous. V lost 6 bases and J lost 5, with 9 bases in between. The CDR3 extends over 13 amino acids. The germline CDR1 and CDR2 sequences are SGHRS and YFSETQ. CDR3 protein: CASKADNNSPLHF. Here the CDR3 DNA reads TGCGCCAGCAAGGCGGATAATAATTCACCCCTCCACTTT. The full variable domain, its missing parts supplied by reference TRBV5-1 and TRBJ1-6, is KAGVTQTPRYLIKTRGQQVTLSCSPISGHRSVSWYQQTPGQGLQFLFEYFSETQRNKGNFPGRFSGRQFSNSRSEMNVSTLELGDSALYLCASKADNNSPLHFGNGTRLTVT.

The chain links TRBV7-8 to TRBJ1-4; the D is unclear. Germline CDR1 reads SGHVS; CDR2 reads FQNEAQ. This CDR3 has 15 residues. Trimming stripped 0 bases from V and 3 bases from J, with 8 bases between. In DNA, the CDR3 is TGTGCCAGCAGCTTAGCGGCCGGGGCTAATGAAAAACTGTTTTTT. Protein: CASSLAAGANEKLFF.

The chain has TRBV6-1 and TRBJ2-2; a weak D match, TRBD1 (5 bases). Per the germline V gene, CDR1 is MNHNS and CDR2 is SASEGT. The CDR3 consists of 16 residues. The V and J ends lost 3 bases and 5 bases respectively, with 16 bases between them. CDR3 sequence: CASSDPGLVGTGELFF. The CDR3 DNA reads as TGTGCCAGCAGTGACCCAGGGCTGGTAGGGACCGGGGAGCTGTTTTTT.

V usage is TRBV11-2 and J usage is TRBJ2-1; D not certain. V lost 5 bases and J lost 0, with 8 bases in between. This CDR3 has 14 residues. Germline CDR1 reads SGHAT; CDR2 reads FQNNGV. The CDR3 here is CASSRRSSYNEQFF. CDR3 DNA sequence: TGTGCCAGCAGCCGGCGGAGCTCCTACAATGAGCAGTTCTTC. The whole variable domain, remainder taken from reference TRBV11-2 and TRBJ2-1, is EAGVAQSPRYKIIEKRQSVAFWCNPISGHATLYWYQQILGQGPKLLIQFQNNGVVDDSQLPKDRFSAERLKGVDSTLKIQPAKLEDSAVYLCASSRRSSYNEQFFGPGTRLTVL.

This sequence joins TRBV12-3 or TRBV12-4 and TRBJ2-3, with 9 bases identical to TRBD1. The CDR3 is 13 amino acids. J gave up 15 bases and V 1 base, and 8 bases lay outside the gene matches. The CDR3 spells CASSLGARQGVYF. In DNA form, the CDR3 reads TGTGCCAGCAGTTTAGGGGCCCGACAGGGGGTCTATTTT.

The chain couples TRBV19 to TRBJ1-2, with 9 positions matching TRBD1. This CDR3 spans 12 amino acids. The germline V gene encodes CDR1 LNHDA and CDR2 SQIVND (reference sequence). After removal of 5 bases from V and 12 bases from J, the junction contained 7 bases not matched to a gene. The CDR3 spells CASSLRNRGHTF. DNA for the CDR3: TGTGCCAGTAGTTTACGGAACAGGGGGCACACCTTC.

This clone was found a few times. The chain joins TRBV5-1 to TRBJ1-1; unclear D gene. Trimming took off 4 bases at V and 2 bases at J, with 9 bases between the two ends. The germline V gene has CDR1 SGHRS and CDR2 YFSETQ. This CDR3 is 13 amino acids long. DNA for the CDR3: TGCGCCAGCAGCCCGACGGGAAACACTGAAGCTTTCTTT. Protein product: CASSPTGNTEAFF.

The rearrangement links TRBV5-1 to TRBJ1-2; no clear D gene. Trimming removed 3 bases at V and 4 bases at J, with 13 bases between. The CDR3 sequence is 14 residues long. In germline, CDR1 is SGHRS, CDR2 YFSETQ. CDR3 sequence: CASSYTDGGYGYTF. CDR3 nucleotide sequence: TGCGCCAGCAGCTACACTGACGGAGGCTATGGCTACACCTTC.

The chain recombines TRBV7-3 with TRBJ2-7, with 8 bases fitting TRBD1. Germline loops: CDR1 SGHTA, CDR2 FQGTGA. The CDR3 spans 17 residues. V gave up 5 bases and J gave up 0 bases; unmatched junction bases: 12. CDR3 region: CASSPGPRTGSSYEQYF. CDR3 in DNA: TGTGCCAGCAGCCCGGGACCTCGGACAGGGAGCTCCTACGAGCAGTACTTC.

The chain has TRBV24-1 and TRBJ1-5; perhaps TRBD1 as D (5 bases). Germline V CDR1 and CDR2: KGHDR, SFDVKD. The CDR3 has 13 amino acids. The V and J ends lost 9 bases and 4 bases respectively, with 12 bases between them. CDR3 in amino acids: CATAGSPNQPQHF. The CDR3 DNA reads TGTGCCACCGCAGGGTCCCCTAATCAGCCCCAGCATTTT.

The CDR3 DNA follows: TGTGCCAGCTCACCCCCCTCGGGGGGAGGTAATGAGCAGTTCTTC. This codes for CASSPPSGGGNEQFF. The chain is built from TRBV18 and TRBJ2-1; 7 bases map to TRBD2. This CDR3 is 15 amino acids long. From germline, CDR1 is KGHSH and CDR2 LQKENI. The junction had 9 bases not matched to a gene; V was cut back by 3 bases and J by 7 bases.

This clone was recorded once. The chain recombines TRBV5-1 with TRBJ2-1; the D gene is possibly TRBD1 (5 bases). The CDR3 has 14 residues. The V gene's germline CDR1 is SGHRS and CDR2 YFSETQ. Trimming shortened V by 0 bases and J by 1 base, and 5 bases separated the two germline ends. Here the CDR3 reads CASSLDRSYNEQFF. DNA for the CDR3: TGCGCCAGCAGCTTGGACAGGTCCTACAATGAGCAGTTCTTC. The full variable domain, in which reference TRBV5-1 and TRBJ2-1 provide the parts outside the CDR3, is KAGVTQTPRYLIKTRGQQVTLSCSPISGHRSVSWYQQTPGQGLQFLFEYFSETQRNKGNFPGRFSGRQFSNSRSEMNVSTLELGDSALYLCASSLDRSYNEQFFGPGTRLTVL.

The chain recombines TRBV13 with TRBJ1-5; no reliable D call. The CDR3 spans 13 residues. V was shortened by 4 bases and J by 5 bases, with 9 bases between the two germline ends. Germline CDR1 and CDR2: PRHDT and FYEKMQ (reference sequence). The CDR3 bases are TGTGCCAGCAGCTCAGCCAGCGATCAGCCCCAGCATTTT. Protein sequence: CASSSASDQPQHF.

This chain connects TRBV12-5 to TRBJ2-7; D gene uncertain. The CDR3 is 13 amino acids. Germline V gene lookup returns CDR1 LGHNT and CDR2 FRNRAP. V was pared by 8 bases and J by 3 bases, with 14 bases between. CDR3 amino acids: CASPRDPGYEQYF. The DNA of the CDR3 is TGTGCTAGTCCCCGCGACCCGGGCTACGAGCAGTACTTC.

The V and J genes are TRBV11-2 and TRBJ1-2, with 7 bases aligning to TRBD1. The CDR3 has 13 amino acids. V shed 5 bases and J 4 bases; nucleotides not matched to a gene: 4. Germline V gene data show CDR1 as SGHAT and CDR2 as FQNNGV. CDR3 DNA sequence: TGTGCCAGCAGCCTCTCAGGGGGCTATGGCTACACCTTC. It encodes CASSLSGGYGYTF.

This clone occurred a few times. The chain carries TRBV5-4 and TRBJ2-3; D unclear. Germline V gene lookup returns CDR1 SGHNT and CDR2 YYREEE (reference sequence). With 4 bases removed from V and 4 bases from J, the gap between germline ends came to 4 bases. CDR3 length: 11 amino acids. CDR3 sequence: CASSQSDTQYF. The CDR3 region has the DNA TGTGCCAGCAGCCAATCAGATACGCAGTATTTT.

The DNA of the CDR3 is TGCGCCAGCAGCCTCCCGGGGGATGAGCAGTTCTTC. This translates into CASSLPGDEQFF. V gene TRBV5-1 combines with J gene TRBJ2-1; weak D call: TRBD2 (6 bases). Trimming stripped 4 bases from V and 8 bases from J, with 10 bases between. This CDR3 contains 12 residues. CDR1 SGHRS and CDR2 YFSETQ come from the germline V gene. The full variable domain, rest sourced from reference TRBV5-1 and TRBJ2-1, is KAGVTQTPRYLIKTRGQQVTLSCSPISGHRSVSWYQQTPGQGLQFLFEYFSETQRNKGNFPGRFSGRQFSNSRSEMNVSTLELGDSALYLCASSLPGDEQFFGPGTRLTVL.

The chain employs TRBV6-6 and TRBJ1-6, with no clear D. With 7 bases removed from V and 6 bases from J, the gap between germline ends came to 13 bases. The germline CDR1 and CDR2 sequences are MNHNY and SVGAGI (reference sequence). The CDR3 runs to 14 residues. The CDR3: CASTLTRFNSPLHF. CDR3 DNA sequence: TGTGCCAGCACCCTTACGCGGTTTAATTCACCCCTCCACTTT.

The chain couples TRBV5-5 to TRBJ2-5; 8 bases map to TRBD2. The J segment lost 2 bases and the V segment lost 4 bases, leaving 4 bases of the junction unmatched. Looked up from germline, CDR1 is SGHKS and CDR2 is YYEKEE (reference sequence). The CDR3 is 14 amino acids. CDR3 sequence reads: CASSTGGAQETQYF. CDR3 nucleotide sequence: TGTGCCAGCAGCACCGGGGGGGCGCAAGAGACCCAGTACTTC.

Here the CDR3 reads CASSLDSADTQYF. In DNA form, the CDR3 reads TGCGCCAGCAGCTTGGACAGTGCAGATACGCAGTATTTT. The chain combines TRBV5-1 with TRBJ2-3, with no clear D. CDR1 and CDR2 from the germline V gene are SGHRS and YFSETQ. This CDR3 has 13 amino acids. V lost 0 bases, J lost 4 bases, and 6 bases lay in between.